Below, one T cell receptor (beta chain) is given with its context. The specificity of this receptor is unknown. Qualities for individual bases were not recorded, and no much larger clone is one base off. Every donor was a healthy Caucasian. Three pairs of female monozygotic twins, all aged 18 to 29 years, were included in the twin cohort. Peripheral blood mononuclear cells were used as the source from which RNA for TCR libraries was isolated. This sample was included in a study of identical twins (dated by TCRdb to 2015 to 2016). Regarding the complete study: To test whether fetal clonotypes persist, this study deep-sequenced TCR alpha and beta repertoires from monozygotic twins, from unrelated adults of various ages, and from cord blood. To rule out contamination, the twin experiments were replicated at different times with different library preparation protocols. The research as a whole found: Compared with coincidental sharing between unrelated individuals, out-of-frame TCR alpha sequences shared between twins had an excess of sequences with low generation probability. Invariant T cells such as MAIT and iNKT could partly confound zero-insertion analyses, though diverse VJ usage argued against this for most clonotypes. Because the same donors could not be followed over many years, the conclusions depended on cross-sectional statistical analysis. Excess twin sharing in beta out-of-frame sequences was weaker because fewer shared sequences lowered the signal-to-noise ratio. Fewer insertions were carried by abundant cord blood beta clonotypes, a similar but weaker trend appeared in young adult naive repertoires, and no such trend appeared in memory repertoires. Recombination models systematically underestimated out-of-frame TCR alpha sharing in monozygotic twins but agreed with sharing between unrelated individuals.

The library was made by 5' RACE. TCRdb names Illumina HiSeq 2000 as the instrument used. Template switching introduced a universal primer binding site; the final cDNA contained a unique molecular identifier, enabling accurate counting of TCR cDNA molecules. Specific primers in the conserved constant-segment region were used to synthesize first-strand cDNA for TCR alpha and beta chains. To control for contamination, every cDNA library carried two barcodes: a SMART-Mk sample barcode plus Illumina barcodes. TruSeq adapter sequences, together with Illumina sample barcodes, were added in two successive PCR steps. TCR alpha and beta cDNA libraries were sequenced on the Illumina HiSeq platform with custom primers. On the study's bioinformatics: MiGEC was used to process raw reads and extract unique molecular identifiers, and MiXCR was used to find CDR3 positions. Recombination models were inferred per individual with the repgenHMM and IGoR tools using an EM algorithm. The tcR package in R was used for shared clonotype analysis, with sharing normalized by the product of cloneset sizes. Out-of-frame nonproductive sequences were analyzed to study raw recombination free of thymic and clonal selection effects. TCRdb reworked the public reads: Q25 trimming with fastp, MiXCR clone assembly, productive beta chains retained. Rows with a matching CDR3 protein are joined into one entry that keeps the most common DNA and genes. The V and J calls here are based on TCRdb, not the publication. Across this sample there are under 1 million distinct CDR3 sequences, with around an eighth seen only once. The ten most abundant clones make up about 1.5% of the sample.

From cysteine to phenylalanine, the CDR3 is 14 amino acids long. Solely the CDR3 DNA is kept, with 42 bases framed from the first base. The germline V gene provides CDR1 SGHRS and CDR2 YFSETQ. V ends up 4 bases short and J 4 bases short, with an unmatched junction base count of 4. These data also formed part of another study, on yellow fever vaccine responses in identical twins. From that second study: The T cell response to vaccination in identical twins was reported by the authors to appear partly convergent and partly personalized. In identical twins, the study followed T cell clones that responded to the vaccine with precision.

The source is a woman between 18 and 29 years old in good health. The chain couples TRBV5-1 to TRBJ1-1; 10 bases in the junction line up with TRBD1. Sequenced: PBMCs. The nucleotide sequence reads TGCGCCAGCAGCGTCCGGGACAGGGGCACTGAAGCTTTCTTT. Its amino acids are CASSVRDRGTEAFF.